These 8 T cell receptor beta chains came from one sample sequenced in a study of Graves' ophthalmopathy and Graves' hyperthyroidism. TCR beta CDR3 amplification used RNA transcripts. HTBI primers were employed in first-round RT-PCR, then a second-round multiplex PCR followed. TCRdb processed the multiplex PCR reads anew with MiXCR; each CDR3 protein has one entry. The data show 650,000 to 900,000 distinct CDR3 sequences, roughly 40% seen once. The source material was peripheral blood. The receptors originated from an adult man with Graves' ophthalmopathy.

With regard to this clonotype: This may arise from a read error, as a much more abundant clone is one base away. The rearrangement joins TRBV10-2 to TRBJ1-2; D is unresolved. V was cut by 3 bases and J by 8 bases, with 16 bases left in between. The CDR3 runs to 14 residues. Per the germline V gene, CDR1 is WSHSY and CDR2 is SAAADI. The DNA for the CDR3 is TGCGCCAGCAGTGACAGCTCCCATATAGGCGGCTACACCTTC. Amino acid sequence: CASSDSSHIGGYTF.

The J gene is TRBJ1-2, the V gene TRBV20-1; no definite D call. Trimming pared 2 bases from V and 3 bases from J, leaving 10 bases between. CDR3 length equals 13 residues. CDR1 is DFQATT and CDR2 is SNEGSKA in the germline V gene (reference sequence). The CDR3 sequence is CSARSERDYGYTF. The CDR3 region has the DNA TGCAGTGCTAGATCCGAGCGGGACTATGGCTACACCTTC.

This clonotype was counted many times. The rearrangement joins TRBV29-1 to TRBJ2-6; no reliable D call. The CDR3 loop spans 16 amino acids. In germline, CDR1 is SQVTM, CDR2 ANQGSEA. V lost 1 base and J 5 bases, leaving 15 bases between the germline ends. CDR3 loop: CSVEVPDHAWANVLTF. The CDR3, as DNA: TGCAGCGTTGAAGTCCCAGACCATGCTTGGGCCAACGTCCTGACTTTC. The complete variable domain, with remaining parts taken from reference TRBV29-1 and TRBJ2-6, reads SAVISQKPSRDICQRGTSLTIQCQVDSQVTMMFWYRQQPGQSLTLIATANQGSEATYESGFVIDKFPISRPNLTFSTLTVSNMSPEDSSIYLCSVEVPDHAWANVLTFGAGSRLTVL.

This clonotype was counted ten times or more. The CDR3 reads CASSVDPGAYEQYF. The CDR3 region has the DNA TGTGCCAGCAGCGTAGATCCGGGGGCCTACGAGCAGTACTTC. The V call is TRBV9, the J call TRBJ2-7; the D gene is possibly TRBD2 (6 bases). This CDR3 region has 14 residues. In germline, CDR1 is SGDLS, CDR2 YYNGEE. Trimming took off 0 bases at V and 2 bases at J, with 9 bases between the two ends.

The sample holds a few counts of this clonotype. The V gene is TRBV5-5, the J gene TRBJ1-3; possible D gene TRBD1, 6 bases. Looked up from germline, CDR1 is SGHKS and CDR2 is YYEKEE (reference sequence). The CDR3 is made up of 15 amino acids. The germline V and J ends were trimmed by 2 bases and 2 bases, with 11 bases remaining between them. The CDR3 bases are TGTGCCAGCAGCTTATCAGGGGTCCCTGGAAACACCATATATTTT. Amino acid sequence: CASSLSGVPGNTIYF.

V and J are TRBV2 and TRBJ2-2; D uncertain. Per germline, CDR1 SNHLY and CDR2 FYNNEI. This CDR3 has 11 residues. Trimming took 7 bases from V and 6 from J, leaving 6 bases between them. CDR3 nucleotide sequence: TGTGCCAGCAAGGCGTCCGGGGAGCTGTTTTTT. This codes for CASKASGELFF.

A few counts support this clonotype. The DNA of the CDR3 is TGCGCCAGTTCCCGGGACAGGGGATATGAGACCCAGTACTTC. Translated, it gives CASSRDRGYETQYF. This rearrangement joins TRBV4-3 to TRBJ2-5; 10 bases align to TRBD1. V shed 9 bases, J shed 5 bases, and the junction held 9 bases outside the gene matches. CDR3 length: 14 residues. Per germline, CDR1 LGHNA and CDR2 YSLEER.

Turning to this clonotype: Compared with germline, one end of the junction differs, possibly owing to a read error. V usage is TRBV7-9 and J usage is TRBJ1-3; D uncertain. CDR1 is SEHNR and CDR2 is FQNEAQ in the germline V gene (reference sequence). CDR3 length: 14 amino acids. This CDR3 reads CASSLTVSGNTVYF. In nucleotides, the CDR3 is TGTGCCAGCAGCTTGACGGTCTCTGGAAACACCGTATATTTT.